These T cell receptor beta chains were read from a single sample in a study of Graves' ophthalmopathy and Graves' hyperthyroidism. In TCRdb, the multiplex PCR reads were re-called with MiXCR into one record per CDR3 protein. There are 660,000 or so distinct CDR3 sequences in the sample; roughly 41% occur only once, and under 3.5% lies in the top ten. The sample consisted of peripheral blood. These receptors originate from an adult man with Graves' ophthalmopathy. CDR3s include the opening cysteine and the closing phenylalanine or tryptophan. The D gene is left open where the match is weak. Not all rows give a size; the values are once, few, many and, for expanded clones, a class.

TRBV11-2	few	TRBD1	TRBJ1-2	TGTGCCAGCAGCTCAGGACAGGTTTTCTATGGCTACACCTTC	CASSSGQVFYGYTF
TRBV27	many	.	TRBJ1-6	TGTGCCAGCAGTGATGCAGGGTCGCGGTCACCCCTCCACTTT	CASSDAGSRSPLHF
TRBV19	few	.	TRBJ2-7	TGTGCCAGTACCACCCCTGGATCCTACGAGCAGTACTTC	CASTTPGSYEQYF
TRBV5-1	.	TRBD1	TRBJ2-6	TGCGCCAGCAGCTGGGGGGACAGGGGAACAAACACTGAAGCTTTC	CASSWGDRGTNTEAF
TRBV12-3/TRBV12-4	.	TRBD1	TRBJ1-4	TGTGCCAGCAGTCCCACAGGGGGCGCGAGTGGACGGACAACTAATGAAAAACTGTTTTTT	CASSPTGGASGRTTNEKLFF
TRBV19	many	.	TRBJ1-5	TGTGCCAGTAGTATTCCCAGGGGAAATCAGCCCCAGCATTTT	CASSIPRGNQPQHF
TRBV5-4	.	.	TRBJ2-6	TGTGCCAGCAGCTTGGAATCGGTGCGGCTCTCTGGGGCCAACGTCCTGACTTTC	CASSLESVRLSGANVLTF
TRBV10-3	many	TRBD1	TRBJ1-1	TGTGCCATCAGTGAGTCGGAACAGGGGGTCACTGAAGCTTTCTTT	CAISESEQGVTEAFF
TRBV24-1	.	TRBD1	TRBJ2-3	TGTGCCACCAGTGACGGGACAGCTAGCACAGATACGCAGTATTTT	CATSDGTASTDTQYF
TRBV2	once	.	TRBJ2-5	TGTGCCAGCAGTGTTCGGGGGGCTGGGACCCAGTACTTC	CASSVRGAGTQYF
TRBV12-3/TRBV12-4	many	.	TRBJ2-5	TGTGCCAGCAGTTTGGTACTCGCGTACCAAGAGACCCAGTACTTC	CASSLVLAYQETQYF
TRBV25-1	.	TRBD1	TRBJ1-2	TGTGCCAGCTTGGCCATGGGACAGGGAAACGGCTACACCTTC	CASLAMGQGNGYTF
TRBV6-5	.	TRBD1	TRBJ1-1	TGTGCCAGCAGCTACGGGACAGGGAGCACTGAAGCTTTCTTT	CASSYGTGSTEAFF
TRBV19	.	TRBD1	TRBJ1-1	TGTGCCAGTAGCCTGACAGGGGGCGACCGGTCTACTGAAGCTTTCTTT	CASSLTGGDRSTEAFF
TRBV19	few	.	TRBJ1-5	TGTGCCAGTAGTATGATAGGGCCCGGGGCGAGCAATCAGCCCCAGCATTTT	CASSMIGPGASNQPQHF
TRBV10-3	.	.	TRBJ1-2	TGTGCCTGGAGTCGGGGGCACGATGGCTACACCTTC	CAWSRGHDGYTF
TRBV12-3/TRBV12-4	.	.	TRBJ1-1	TGTGCCAGCAGTTTAGGCCTTATGGTGGGCAACACTGAAGCTTTCTTT	CASSLGLMVGNTEAFF